What follows is one TCR beta chain and its context. Its antigen is unknown. Tregs were sorted as CD4+CD25+CD127-/low cells. Overall study results and limits: Tumor Treg TCRs overlapped most with tumor naive CD4+ cells.

Full-length variable regions came from constant-region reverse primers plus semi-nested Nested Universal Primer A PCR. MiXCR, run by TCRdb on the 5' RACE reads, gives a single entry per CDR3 protein. Of about 43,000 distinct CDR3 sequences in the sample, 20% to 25% were seen once. V was shortened by 1 base and J by 3 bases, with 1 base between the two germline ends. CDR3 length: 13 residues. Germline lookup yields CDR1 LNHNV and CDR2 YYDKDF (reference sequence). The genes are TRBV15 and TRBJ2-6; D uncertain. Input material: Tregs sorted from a lymph node. The origin of this receptor is a female donor with breast cancer. CDR3 sequence (DNA): TGTGCCACCAGCAGAGGTGGGGCCAACGTCCTGACTTTC. Its translation is CATSRGGANVLTF. The complete variable domain, with remaining parts taken from reference TRBV15 and TRBJ2-6, reads DAMVIQNPRYQVTQFGKPVTLSCSQTLNHNVMYWYQQKSSQAPKLLFHYYDKDFNNEADTPDNFQSRRPNTSFCFLDIRSPGLGDTAMYLCATSRGGANVLTFGAGSRLTVL.